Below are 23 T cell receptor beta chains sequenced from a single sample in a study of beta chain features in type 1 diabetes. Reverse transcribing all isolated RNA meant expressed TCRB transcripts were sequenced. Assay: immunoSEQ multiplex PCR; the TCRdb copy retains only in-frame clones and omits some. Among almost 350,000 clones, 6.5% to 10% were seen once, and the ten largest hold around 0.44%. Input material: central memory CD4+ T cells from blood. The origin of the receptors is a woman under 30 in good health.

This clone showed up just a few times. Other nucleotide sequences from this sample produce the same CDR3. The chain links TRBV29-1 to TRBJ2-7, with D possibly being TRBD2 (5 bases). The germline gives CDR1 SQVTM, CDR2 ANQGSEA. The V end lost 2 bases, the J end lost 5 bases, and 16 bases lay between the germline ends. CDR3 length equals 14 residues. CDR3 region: CSVETGRVEHEQYF. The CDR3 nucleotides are TGCAGCGTTGAAACGGGAAGGGTTGAGCACGAGCAGTACTTC.

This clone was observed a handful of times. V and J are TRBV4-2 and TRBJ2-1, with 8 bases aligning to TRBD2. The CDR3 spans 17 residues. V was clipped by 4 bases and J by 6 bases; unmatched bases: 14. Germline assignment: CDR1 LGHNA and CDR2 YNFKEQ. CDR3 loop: CASSRVAGKLSGNEQFF. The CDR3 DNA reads TGTGCCAGCAGCCGGGTAGCGGGAAAACTGTCAGGCAATGAGCAGTTCTTC.

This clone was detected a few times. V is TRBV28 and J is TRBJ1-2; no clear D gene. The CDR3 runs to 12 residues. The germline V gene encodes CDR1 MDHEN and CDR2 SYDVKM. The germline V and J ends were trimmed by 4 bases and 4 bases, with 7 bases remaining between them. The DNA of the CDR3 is TGTGCCAGCAGTTCGTATGCCTATGGCTACACCTTC. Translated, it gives CASSSYAYGYTF.

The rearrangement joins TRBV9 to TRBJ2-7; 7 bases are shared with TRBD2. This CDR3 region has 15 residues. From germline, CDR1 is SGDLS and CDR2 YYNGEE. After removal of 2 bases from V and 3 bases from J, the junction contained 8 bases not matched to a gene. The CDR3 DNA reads TGTGCCAGCAGCGTTGGACTAGGGCTCTACTACGAGCAGTACTTC. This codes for CASSVGLGLYYEQYF.

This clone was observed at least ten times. The CDR3 region has the DNA TGTGCCAGCAGCGAGCTGGGGACAGGGAATTCCTACACCTTC. Its translation: CASSELGTGNSYTF. The chain joins TRBV9 to TRBJ1-2; 9 bases agree with TRBD1. CDR1 is SGDLS, CDR2 YYNGEE, per germline. The CDR3 consists of 14 residues. The trim removed 3 bases at V and 10 bases at J, leaving 10 bases unmatched.

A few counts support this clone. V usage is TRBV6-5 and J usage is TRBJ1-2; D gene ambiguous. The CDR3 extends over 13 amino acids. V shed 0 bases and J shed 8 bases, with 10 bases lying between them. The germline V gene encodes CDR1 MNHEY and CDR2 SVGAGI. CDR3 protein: CASSYSIEVGYTF. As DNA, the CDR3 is TGTGCCAGCAGTTACTCGATAGAGGTCGGCTACACCTTC.

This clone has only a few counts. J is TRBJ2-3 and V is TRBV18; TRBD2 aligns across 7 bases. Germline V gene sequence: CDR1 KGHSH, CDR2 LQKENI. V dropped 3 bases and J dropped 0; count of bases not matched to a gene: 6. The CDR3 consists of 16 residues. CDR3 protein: CASSPPGGSSTDTQYF. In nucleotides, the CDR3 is TGTGCCAGCTCACCCCCGGGAGGTTCTAGCACAGATACGCAGTATTTT.

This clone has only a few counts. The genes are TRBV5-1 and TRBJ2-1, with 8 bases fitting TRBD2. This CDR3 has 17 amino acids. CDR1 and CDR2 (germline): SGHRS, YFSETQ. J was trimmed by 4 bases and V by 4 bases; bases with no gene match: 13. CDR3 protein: CASSPVVAGSGYNEQFF. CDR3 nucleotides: TGCGCCAGCAGCCCAGTGGTAGCGGGATCTGGGTACAATGAGCAGTTCTTC.

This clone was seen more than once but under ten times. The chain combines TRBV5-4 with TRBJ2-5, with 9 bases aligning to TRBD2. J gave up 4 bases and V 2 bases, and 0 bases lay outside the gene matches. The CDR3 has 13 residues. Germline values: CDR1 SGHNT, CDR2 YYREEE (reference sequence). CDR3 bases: TGTGCCAGCAGCTTACTAGCGGGAGAGACCCAGTACTTC. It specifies CASSLLAGETQYF.

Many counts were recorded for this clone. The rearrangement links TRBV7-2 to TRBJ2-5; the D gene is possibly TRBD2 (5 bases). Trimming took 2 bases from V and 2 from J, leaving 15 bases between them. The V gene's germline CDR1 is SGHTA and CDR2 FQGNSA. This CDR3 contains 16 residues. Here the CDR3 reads CASSLRLGGQQETQYF. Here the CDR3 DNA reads TGTGCCAGCAGCTTACGCCTGGGCGGGCAACAAGAGACCCAGTACTTC.

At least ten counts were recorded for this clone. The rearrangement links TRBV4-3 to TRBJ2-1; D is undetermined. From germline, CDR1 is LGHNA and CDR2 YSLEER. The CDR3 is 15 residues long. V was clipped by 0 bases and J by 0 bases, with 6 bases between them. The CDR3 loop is CASSQEPSSYNEQFF. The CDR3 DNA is TGCGCCAGCAGCCAAGAGCCGAGCTCCTACAATGAGCAGTTCTTC.

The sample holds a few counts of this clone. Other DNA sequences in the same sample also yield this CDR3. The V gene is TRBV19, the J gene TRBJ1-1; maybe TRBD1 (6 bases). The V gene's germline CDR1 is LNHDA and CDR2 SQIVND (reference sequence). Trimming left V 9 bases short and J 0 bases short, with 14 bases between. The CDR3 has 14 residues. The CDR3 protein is CASRRGGMNTEAFF. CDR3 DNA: TGTGCCAGCAGAAGGGGGGGGATGAACACTGAAGCTTTCTTT.

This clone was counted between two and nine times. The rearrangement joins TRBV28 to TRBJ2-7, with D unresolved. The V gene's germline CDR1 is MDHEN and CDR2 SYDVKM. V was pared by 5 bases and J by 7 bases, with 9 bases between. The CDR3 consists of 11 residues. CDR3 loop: CASSPRVEQYF. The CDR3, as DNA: TGTGCCAGCAGTCCTAGGGTGGAGCAGTACTTC.

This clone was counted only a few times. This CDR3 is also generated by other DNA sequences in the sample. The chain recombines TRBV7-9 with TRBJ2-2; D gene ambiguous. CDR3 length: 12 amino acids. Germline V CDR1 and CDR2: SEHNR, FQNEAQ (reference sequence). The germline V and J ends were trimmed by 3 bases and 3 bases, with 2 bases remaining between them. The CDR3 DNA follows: TGTGCCAGCAGCTTTGACACCGGGGAGCTGTTTTTT. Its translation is CASSFDTGELFF.

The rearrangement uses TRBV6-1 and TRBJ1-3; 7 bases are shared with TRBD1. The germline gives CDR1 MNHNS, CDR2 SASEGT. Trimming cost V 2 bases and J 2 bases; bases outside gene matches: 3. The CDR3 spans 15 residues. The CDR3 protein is CASSEFTGAGNTIYF. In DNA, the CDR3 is TGTGCCAGCAGTGAATTCACAGGGGCTGGAAACACCATATATTTT.

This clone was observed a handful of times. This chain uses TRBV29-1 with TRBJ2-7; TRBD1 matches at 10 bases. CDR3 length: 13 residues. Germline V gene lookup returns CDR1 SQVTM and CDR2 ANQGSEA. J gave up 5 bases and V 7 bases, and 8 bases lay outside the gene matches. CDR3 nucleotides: TGCAGCGGTACCGGGACAGGGGTTCACGAGCAGTACTTC. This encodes CSGTGTGVHEQYF.

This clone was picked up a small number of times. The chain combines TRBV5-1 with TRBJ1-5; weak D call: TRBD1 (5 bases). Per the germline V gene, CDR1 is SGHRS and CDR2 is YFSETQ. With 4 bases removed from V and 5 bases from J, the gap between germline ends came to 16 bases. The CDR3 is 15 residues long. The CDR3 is CASSLDDSSHQPQHF. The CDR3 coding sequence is TGCGCCAGCAGCCTGGATGACAGTTCGCATCAGCCCCAGCATTTT.

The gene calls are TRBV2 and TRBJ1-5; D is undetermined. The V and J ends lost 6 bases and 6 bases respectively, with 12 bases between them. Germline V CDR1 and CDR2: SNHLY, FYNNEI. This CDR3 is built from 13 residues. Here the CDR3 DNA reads TGTGCCAGCAGGAGACTAGGGAGTCAGCCCCAGCATTTT. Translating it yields CASRRLGSQPQHF.

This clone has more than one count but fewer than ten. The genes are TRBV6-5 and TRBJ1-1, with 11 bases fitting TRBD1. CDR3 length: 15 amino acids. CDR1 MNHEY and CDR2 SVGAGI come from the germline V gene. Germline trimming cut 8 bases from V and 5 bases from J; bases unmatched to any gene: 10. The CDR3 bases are TGTGCCAGCGGATCATCCGGGACAGGGGGTACTGAAGCTTTCTTT. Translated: CASGSSGTGGTEAFF.

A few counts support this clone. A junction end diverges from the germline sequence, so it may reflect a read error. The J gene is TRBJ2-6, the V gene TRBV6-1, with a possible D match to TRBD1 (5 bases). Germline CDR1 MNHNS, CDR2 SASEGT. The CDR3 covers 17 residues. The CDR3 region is CAISALQEFSGANVLTF. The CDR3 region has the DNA TGTGCCATCAGTGCCTTACAGGAGTTCTCTGGGGCCAACGTCCTGACTTTC.

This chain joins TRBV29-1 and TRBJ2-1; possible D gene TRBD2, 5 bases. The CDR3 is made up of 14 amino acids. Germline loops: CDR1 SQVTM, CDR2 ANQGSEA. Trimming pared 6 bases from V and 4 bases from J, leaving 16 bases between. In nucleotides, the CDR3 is TGCAGCGTCGCGCAACTAGTAGGGTACAATGAGCAGTTCTTC. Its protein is CSVAQLVGYNEQFF.

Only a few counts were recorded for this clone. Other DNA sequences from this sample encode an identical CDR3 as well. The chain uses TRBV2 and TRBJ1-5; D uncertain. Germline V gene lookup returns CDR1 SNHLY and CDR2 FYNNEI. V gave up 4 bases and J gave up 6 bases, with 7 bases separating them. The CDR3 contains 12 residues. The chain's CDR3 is CASSGDSQPQHF. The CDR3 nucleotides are TGTGCCAGCAGTGGTGACTCTCAGCCCCAGCATTTT.

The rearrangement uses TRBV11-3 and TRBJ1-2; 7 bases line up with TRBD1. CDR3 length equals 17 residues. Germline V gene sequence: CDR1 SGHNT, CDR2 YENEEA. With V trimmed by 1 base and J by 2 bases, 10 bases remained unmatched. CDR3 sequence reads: CASSLARDSLSNYGYTF. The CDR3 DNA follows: TGTGCCAGCAGCTTAGCGCGGGACAGCCTCTCGAACTATGGCTACACCTTC.